The T cell receptor (beta chain) described here comes from a study of shared clonotypes between healthy human individuals. Study outcomes and limitations: Sampling covered nothing but blood. Tissue TCR repertoires likely differ from those found in blood. Of the naive CD4 clonotypes, roughly 5% were shared across a few donors.

An assay was performed, and its level was deep. Only in-frame clones appear in the TCRdb table, and some are missing; sequencing was by immunoSEQ multiplex PCR. The sample records over 1.5 million clones, roughly 98% being singletons. The CDR3 totals 13 residues. Trimming took 4 bases from V and 6 from J, leaving 14 bases between them. CDR1 and CDR2 (germline): SGHRS, YFSETQ. The sample holds one count of this clone. As yet, its antigen is unknown. The donors were all Caucasian adults (living in Nashville, Tennessee). The sequenced sample consisted of naive CD4+ T cells sorted from blood. Subset meaning: CD45RA+ positively selected. The gene calls are TRBV5-1 and TRBJ2-7; perhaps TRBD1 as D (6 bases). The sequence was obtained from a man aged 25 to 40 in good health. CDR3 nucleotides: TGCGCCAGCAGCCGTCCTGACAGGACCGAGCAGTACTTC. The encoded protein is CASSRPDRTEQYF.